One sample yielded the 11 T cell receptor beta chains listed below, sequenced in a study of T cell responses to AZD1222 COVID-19 vaccine (dated by TCRdb to the early 2020s). Libraries were prepared through the immunoSEQ multiplex PCR assay. The table comes from immuneACCESS by way of TCRdb, which keeps in-frame sequences with V and J called. Part of the clones is missing from these tables; in studies checked, under half for an unresolved V gene and the rest for unknown reasons. This sample lists about 120,000 clones; approximately 90% were detected once. Together, the top ten hold under 5.5% of the sample. Interpreted using the paper, the time point label stands for: baseline before first vaccination. Specimen: peripheral blood, collected on day 0 of AZD1222 vaccination. Receptor source: an adult in good health.

This chain links TRBV5-1 with TRBJ1-1, with TRBD1 matching 8 bases. CDR1 SGHRS and CDR2 YFSETQ come from the germline V gene. The CDR3 length is 16 residues. V gave up 8 bases and J gave up 0 bases; unmatched junction bases: 12. CDR3 amino acids: CASTQGARALNTEAFF. The DNA for the CDR3 is TGCGCCAGTACCCAGGGGGCGCGAGCTTTGAACACTGAAGCTTTCTTT.

This sequence joins TRBV4-1 and TRBJ1-1; TRBD1 agrees at 7 bases. This CDR3 contains 15 residues. J gave up 4 bases and V 1 base, and 6 bases lay outside the gene matches. The germline V gene encodes CDR1 MGHRA and CDR2 YSYEKL. The chain's CDR3 is CASSQATGMGTEAFF. The DNA for the CDR3 is TGCGCCAGCAGCCAAGCGACAGGGATGGGCACTGAAGCTTTCTTT.

This clone was observed at least ten times. The rearrangement joins TRBV30 to TRBJ1-5; a possible D gene is TRBD1 (6 bases). The V gene lost 2 bases and the J gene lost 2 bases, with 16 bases spanning the gap. Germline V gene lookup returns CDR1 GTSNPN and CDR2 SVGIG (reference sequence). The CDR3 covers 16 residues. In nucleotides, the CDR3 is TGTGCCTGGAGTCCTACAGGGCTGACTGGCAATCAGCCCCAGCATTTT. Translation gives CAWSPTGLTGNQPQHF.

The CDR3 region has the DNA TGTGTCAGAAGCTTAGACCTCCAGACTGGGGCCAACGTCCTGACTTTC. Translated, it gives CVRSLDLQTGANVLTF. The rearrangement links TRBV7-5 to TRBJ2-6; TRBD1, the D gene given by the table, was not confirmed from the DNA. TRBV7-5 is a known pseudogene. The CDR3 extends over 16 amino acids.

The genes are TRBV30 and TRBJ1-1; TRBD1 might be the D (5 bases). CDR1 GTSNPN and CDR2 SVGIG come from the germline V gene (reference sequence). The CDR3 runs 13 residues. The V end was cut by 3 bases, the J end by 0 bases, with 8 bases between. The CDR3 loop is CAWRGGMNTEAFF. The CDR3 coding sequence is TGTGCCTGGAGGGGGGGGATGAACACTGAAGCTTTCTTT.

The CDR3 reads CASSSYYGGSQPQHF. CDR3 bases: TGTGCCAGCAGCTCCTACTATGGGGGAAGTCAGCCCCAGCATTTT. The V call is TRBV7-2, the J call TRBJ1-5, with D possibly matching TRBD1 (5 bases). The CDR3 runs 15 residues. Germline-derived CDR1 and CDR2 are SGHTA and FQGNSA. Trimming cost V 4 bases and J 6 bases, with 16 bases left between them.

The rearrangement uses TRBV6-2 or TRBV6-3 and TRBJ2-3, with 8 bases lining up with TRBD2. This CDR3 is built from 15 residues. V lost 4 bases to trimming and J lost 2 bases; unmatched junction nucleotides: 5. Per the germline V gene, CDR1 is MNHEY and CDR2 is SVGEGT. As DNA, the CDR3 is TGTGCCAGCAGTTCGGGACTAGTCCCCACAGATACGCAGTATTTT. As protein: CASSSGLVPTDTQYF.

The chain uses TRBV6-2 or TRBV6-3 and TRBJ2-7; 11 bases align to TRBD1. V lost 0 bases and J lost 0; bases outside the gene matches: 4. CDR3 length: 17 amino acids. CDR1 and CDR2 from the germline V gene are MNHEY and SVGEGT. This CDR3 reads CASSYSLGTGGSYEQYF. The CDR3 region has the DNA TGTGCCAGCAGTTACTCGTTGGGGACAGGGGGCTCCTACGAGCAGTACTTC.

The V and J genes are TRBV29-1 and TRBJ2-1; 7 nucleotides align to TRBD1. Trimming took 5 bases from V and 4 from J; bases not matched to a gene: 8. The germline CDR1 and CDR2 sequences are SQVTM and ANQGSEA. This CDR3 has 14 amino acids. The DNA of the CDR3 is TGCAGCGTTACTAGGGGGCTTGGGTACAATGAGCAGTTCTTC. Protein sequence: CSVTRGLGYNEQFF.

The V gene is TRBV6-1, the J gene TRBJ1-1; D is possibly TRBD1 (5 bases). The CDR3 is 13 residues long. Germline V gives CDR1 MNHNS, CDR2 SASEGT. Between the trimmed V and J ends, which lost 10 bases and 0 bases, there was a span of 12 bases. The CDR3 sequence: CATNQGMNTEAFF. The CDR3 coding sequence is TGTGCCACCAACCAGGGCATGAACACTGAAGCTTTCTTT.

The chain has TRBV7-8 and TRBJ2-7; possibly TRBD2 for D (5 bases). This CDR3 region has 13 residues. Germline V CDR1 and CDR2: SGHVS, FQNEAQ. The V gene lost 6 bases and the J gene lost 2 bases, with 11 bases spanning the gap. The CDR3 DNA follows: TGTGCCAGCAGGGGCAGACTAACCTACGAGCAGTACTTC. Its protein product is CASRGRLTYEQYF.